This TCR beta chain was retrieved from a study of shared clonotypes between healthy human individuals. Germline V gene lookup returns CDR1 GTSNPN and CDR2 SVGIG (reference sequence). The CDR3 extends over 14 amino acids. J gave up 4 bases and V 2 bases, and 2 bases lay outside the gene matches. Data came from immunoSEQ multiplex PCR; TCRdb stores just in-frame clones and leaves some out. The table shows 1.5 million to 2.5 million clones, with just under 95% occurring only once. Naive CD8 cells lacked CD45RO, underwent positive selection for CCR7 and left out terminally differentiated effector memory CD45RA+ cells.

The V call is TRBV30, the J call TRBJ1-4; TRBD1 matches 9 bases. The receptor was isolated from a man between 18 and 35 years old in good health. The sequenced sample consisted of naive CD8+ T cells sorted from blood. The chain's CDR3 is CAWSLGQGNEKLFF. The DNA of the CDR3 is TGTGCCTGGAGTCTGGGACAGGGTAATGAAAAACTGTTTTTT.